Below are 24 T cell receptor beta chains sequenced from a single sample in a study of cytomegalovirus exposure and HLA in healthy donors. Primers included in the PCR were 60 Vbeta and 13 Jbeta primers. Produced via immunoSEQ multiplex PCR; TCRdb's table is partial and in-frame only. The sample carries approximately 190,000 clones, about nine tenths recorded once. Sequenced material: PBMCs. The source is a boy between 2 and 15 years old in good health and CMV-seronegative.

The CDR3 coding sequence is TGTGCCAGCAGGGACAGGGCAAAGAACACTGAAGCTTTCTTT. Amino acid sequence: CASRDRAKNTEAFF. The chain has TRBV7-9 and TRBJ1-1; 8 nucleotides align to TRBD1. V dropped 6 bases and J dropped 1; count of bases not matched to a gene: 4. Germline CDR1 and CDR2: SEHNR and FQNEAQ (reference sequence). This CDR3 contains 14 residues.

This sequence joins TRBV4-1 and TRBJ2-3, with 7 bases fitting TRBD2. V lost 4 bases, J lost 5 bases, and 6 bases stayed unmatched. This CDR3 has 14 residues. Germline values: CDR1 MGHRA, CDR2 YSYEKL. The CDR3 region is CASSRLAVKDTQYF. CDR3 nucleotides: TGCGCCAGCAGCCGACTAGCAGTTAAAGATACGCAGTATTTT.

The CDR3 reads CASSKNRGTDKQFF. The CDR3 bases are TGTGCCAGTAGTAAAAATCGGGGGACAGACAAGCAGTTCTTC. The chain recombines TRBV19 with TRBJ2-1; possible D gene TRBD1, 7 bases. The germline gives CDR1 LNHDA, CDR2 SQIVND (reference sequence). The CDR3 runs to 14 residues. V dropped 4 bases and J dropped 11 bases, with 18 bases sitting between them.

The chain has TRBV6-1 and TRBJ2-7, with D possibly matching TRBD1 (5 bases). Trimming removed 1 base at V and 3 bases at J, with 16 bases between. The CDR3 loop spans 16 amino acids. Germline CDR1 reads MNHNS; CDR2 reads SASEGT. The CDR3 DNA is TGTGCCAGCAGTGAAGTTACAGGCCTAACGATCTACGAGCAGTACTTC. Protein sequence: CASSEVTGLTIYEQYF.

V is TRBV30 and J is TRBJ1-5, with D possibly being TRBD1 (5 bases). Looked up from germline, CDR1 is GTSNPN and CDR2 is SVGIG (reference sequence). The CDR3 consists of 13 residues. The germline V and J ends were trimmed by 4 bases and 3 bases, with 10 bases remaining between them. The CDR3: CAWNQDTNQPQHF. CDR3 in DNA: TGTGCCTGGAATCAGGACACCAATCAGCCCCAGCATTTT.

The chain links TRBV28 to TRBJ2-5; 7 positions match TRBD1. CDR1 and CDR2 (germline): MDHEN, SYDVKM. The CDR3 runs 14 residues. Trimming removed 3 bases from V and 4 bases from J; junction bases left unmatched: 5. The CDR3 DNA reads TGTGCCAGCAGTTTCTCAGGGGGTTCAGAGACCCAGTACTTC. Its protein is CASSFSGGSETQYF.

This clone came up once. CDR3 coding DNA: TGTGCCAGCAGTTATGGCTCGCAGCCCCAGCATTTT. It is translated as CASSYGSQPQHF. The gene calls are TRBV28 and TRBJ1-5, with no clear D. Germline CDR1 MDHEN, CDR2 SYDVKM. CDR3 size: 12 residues. With 4 bases removed from V and 7 bases from J, the gap between germline ends came to 8 bases.

The rearrangement links TRBV5-5 to TRBJ1-1, with 8 positions matching TRBD1. This CDR3 is built from 13 residues. Germline lookup yields CDR1 SGHKS and CDR2 YYEKEE (reference sequence). Germline trimming cut 4 bases from V and 8 bases from J; bases unmatched to any gene: 7. The CDR3 region has the DNA TGTGCCAGCAGCACCAGACAGGGGAGGGAAGCTTTCTTT. Translation: CASSTRQGREAFF.

This rearrangement joins TRBV6-1 to TRBJ1-6; perhaps TRBD1 as D (6 bases). Trimming cost V 6 bases and J 7 bases, with 7 bases left between them. CDR1 and CDR2 from the germline V gene are MNHNS and SASEGT. This CDR3 contains 12 residues. The CDR3 DNA follows: TGTGCCAGCAGGAGGGGGAATTCACCCCTCCACTTT. Translating gives CASRRGNSPLHF.

V gene TRBV7-9 combines with J gene TRBJ1-1, with D possibly TRBD1 on 6 matching bases. Germline-derived CDR1 and CDR2 are SEHNR and FQNEAQ (reference sequence). Trimming removed 4 bases from V and 0 bases from J, with 15 bases in between. The CDR3 contains 16 residues. The CDR3 region has the DNA TGTGCCAGCAGCTGGGACATAGCGGGGATGAACACTGAAGCTTTCTTT. It is translated as CASSWDIAGMNTEAFF.

This clone came up once. V gene TRBV5-8 combines with J gene TRBJ1-6, with a tentative D call TRBD1 (5 bases). Looked up from germline, CDR1 is SGHTS and CDR2 is YDEGEE. V was pared by 4 bases and J by 10 bases, with 15 bases between. The CDR3 consists of 14 residues. CDR3 DNA: TGTGCCAGCAGCAAGGACATTCCGAGCTCACCCCTCCACTTT. As protein: CASSKDIPSSPLHF. Together with reference TRBV5-8 and TRBJ1-6, the CDR3 gives the full variable domain: EAGVTQSPTHLIKTRGQQATLRCSPISGHTSVYWYQQALGLGLQFLLWYDEGEERNRGNFPPRFSGRQFPNYSSELNVNALELEDSALYLCASSKDIPSSPLHFGNGTRLTVT.

This chain joins TRBV5-6 and TRBJ2-7; 9 bases are a match to TRBD1. Unmatched junction bases numbered 15, after V lost 4 bases and J lost 1 base. The CDR3 is 18 residues long. Looked up from germline, CDR1 is SGHDT and CDR2 is YYEEEE. CDR3 amino acids: CASSLSPFSDRGSYEQYF. The CDR3 DNA reads TGTGCCAGCAGCCTTTCGCCCTTCTCGGACAGGGGATCCTACGAGCAGTACTTC.

The gene calls are TRBV5-6 and TRBJ1-1; D might be TRBD1 (6 bases). V was cut by 4 bases and J by 6 bases, with 22 bases left in between. The germline CDR1 and CDR2 sequences are SGHDT and YYEEEE. CDR3 size: 16 residues. CDR3 coding DNA: TGTGCCAGCAGCGCGAGTGGGGGCAGACATTACTCTGAAGCTTTCTTT. This translates into CASSASGGRHYSEAFF.

The CDR3 DNA sequence: TGCAGCGTAGTGGGGGGGCTCAACACTGAAGCTTTCTTT. Protein sequence: CSVVGGLNTEAFF. The gene calls are TRBV29-1 and TRBJ1-1; perhaps TRBD1 as D (6 bases). Germline CDR1 is SQVTM and CDR2 is ANQGSEA. The CDR3 contains 13 residues. V shed 6 bases and J shed 2 bases, with 13 bases lying between them.

The chain links TRBV5-4 to TRBJ2-2, with 9 bases lining up with TRBD1. CDR3 length equals 16 residues. V shed 0 bases and J 6 bases; nucleotides not matched to a gene: 6. The germline CDR1 and CDR2 sequences are SGHNT and YYREEE (reference sequence). CDR3 nucleotides: TGTGCCAGCAGCTTGGGGGGACAGGGACTGCCCGGGGAGCTGTTTTTT. Its translation is CASSLGGQGLPGELFF.

The count of this clone is one. The rearrangement joins TRBV30 to TRBJ2-5; TRBD2 aligns across 9 bases. With 1 base clipped from V and 2 bases from J, the junction kept 5 bases outside the gene matches. CDR1 and CDR2 (germline): GTSNPN, SVGIG (reference sequence). The CDR3 has 15 amino acids. The CDR3 sequence is CAWSALAGLQETQYF. The CDR3 nucleotides are TGTGCCTGGAGTGCCCTAGCGGGATTACAAGAGACCCAGTACTTC. Full variable domain (rest looked up from reference TRBV30 and TRBJ2-5): SQTIHQWPATLVQPVGSPLSLECTVEGTSNPNLYWYRQAAGRGLQLLFYSVGIGQISSEVPQNLSASRPQDRQFILSSKKLLLSDSGFYLCAWSALAGLQETQYFGPGTRLLVL.

This clone appeared a single time. The J gene is TRBJ2-7, the V gene TRBV7-3; no definite D call. Germline V gives CDR1 SGHTA, CDR2 FQGTGA. This CDR3 is 13 amino acids long. Trimming removed 2 bases from V and 4 bases from J, with 9 bases in between. The CDR3, as DNA: TGTGCCAGCAGCTTAGTATCGGGTTACGAGCAGTACTTC. Translated, it gives CASSLVSGYEQYF.

The chain carries TRBV10-1 and TRBJ1-2; D ambiguous. The CDR3 is 12 amino acids. Germline CDR1 WNHNN, CDR2 SYGVQD (reference sequence). The ends were cut back, 2 bases at V and 6 bases at J, with 7 bases in the middle. The CDR3 DNA reads as TGCGCCAGCAGTGAGGAGTTTGATGGCTACACCTTC. Encoded protein: CASSEEFDGYTF.

The rearrangement links TRBV19 to TRBJ1-4, with D unresolved. The ends were cut back, 5 bases at V and 8 bases at J, with 12 bases in the middle. The CDR3 is 13 residues long. CDR1 is LNHDA and CDR2 is SQIVND in the germline V gene (reference sequence). CDR3 in DNA: TGTGCCAGTAGTCCCCGGCGAGGGGAAAAACTGTTTTTT. Amino acid sequence: CASSPRRGEKLFF.

This clone was recorded a few times. The chain is built from TRBV6-6 and TRBJ1-6, with unresolved D. With 6 bases removed from V and 10 bases from J, the gap between germline ends came to 10 bases. Germline CDR1 is MNHNY and CDR2 is SVGAGI (reference sequence). The CDR3 sequence is 12 residues long. CDR3 DNA sequence: TGTGCCAGCAGGTGGGAGAACTCACCCCTCCACTTT. Translating it yields CASRWENSPLHF.

V usage is TRBV5-1 and J usage is TRBJ1-4; 7 bases match TRBD1. The CDR3 contains 14 residues. The V segment lost 4 bases and the J segment 3 bases; nucleotides outside the gene matches: 3. The V gene's germline CDR1 is SGHRS and CDR2 YFSETQ. The CDR3 DNA follows: TGCGCCAGCAGCACAGGGGAGGCTAATGAAAAACTGTTTTTT. Protein: CASSTGEANEKLFF.

This clone was observed a single time. The V gene is TRBV4-1, the J gene TRBJ2-7, with D perhaps matching TRBD1 (6 bases). Germline values: CDR1 MGHRA, CDR2 YSYEKL. V lost 4 bases and J 2 bases, leaving 12 bases between the germline ends. This CDR3 region has 14 residues. The CDR3 here is CASSLGTLAYEQYF. The CDR3 nucleotides are TGCGCCAGCAGCCTCGGGACACTTGCCTACGAGCAGTACTTC.

This sequence joins TRBV6-1 and TRBJ1-2; TRBD1 aligns across 7 bases. In germline, CDR1 is MNHNS, CDR2 SASEGT. The V and J ends lost 6 bases and 0 bases, in that order; junction bases with no gene match: 7. The CDR3 runs to 15 residues. For the CDR3, the DNA is TGTGCCAGCAGCCGAGGGACAGCCTCTAACTATGGCTACACCTTC. Its protein product is CASSRGTASNYGYTF.

This clone appeared a single time. The chain links TRBV28 to TRBJ2-5; D is possibly TRBD2 (7 bases). The CDR3 extends over 18 amino acids. Trimming shortened V by 1 base and J by 5 bases, and 23 bases separated the two germline ends. In germline, CDR1 is MDHEN, CDR2 SYDVKM. The CDR3, as DNA: TGTGCCAGCAGTTTATTGTTGGAGGGGGGGGCGCTTCTGGAGACCCAGTACTTC. It is translated as CASSLLLEGGALLETQYF. Combining the CDR3 with reference TRBV28 and TRBJ2-5 gives the whole variable domain DVKVTQSSRYLVKRTGEKVFLECVQDMDHENMFWYRQDPGLGLRLIYFSYDVKMKEKGDIPEGYSVSREKKERFSLILESASTNQTSMYLCASSLLLEGGALLETQYFGPGTRLLVL.